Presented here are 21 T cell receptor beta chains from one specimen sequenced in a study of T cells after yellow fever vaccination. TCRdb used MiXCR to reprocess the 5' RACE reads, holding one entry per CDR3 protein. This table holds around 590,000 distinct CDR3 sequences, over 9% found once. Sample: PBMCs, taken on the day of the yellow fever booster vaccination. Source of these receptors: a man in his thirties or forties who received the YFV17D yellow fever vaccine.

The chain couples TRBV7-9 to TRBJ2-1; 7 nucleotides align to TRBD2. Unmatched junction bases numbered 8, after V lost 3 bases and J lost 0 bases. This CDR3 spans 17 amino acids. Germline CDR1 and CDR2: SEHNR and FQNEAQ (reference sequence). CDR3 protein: CASSLVWGGGSYNEQFF. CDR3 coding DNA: TGTGCCAGCAGCTTGGTCTGGGGCGGGGGCTCCTACAATGAGCAGTTCTTC.

CDR3 loop: CASSLGSAQETQYF. Here the CDR3 DNA reads TGCGCCAGCAGCTTGGGAAGCGCACAAGAGACCCAGTACTTC. The rearrangement links TRBV5-1 to TRBJ2-5; D is ambiguous. The CDR3 sequence is 14 residues long. V lost 0 bases and J 2 bases, leaving 8 bases between the germline ends. The germline CDR1 and CDR2 sequences are SGHRS and YFSETQ.

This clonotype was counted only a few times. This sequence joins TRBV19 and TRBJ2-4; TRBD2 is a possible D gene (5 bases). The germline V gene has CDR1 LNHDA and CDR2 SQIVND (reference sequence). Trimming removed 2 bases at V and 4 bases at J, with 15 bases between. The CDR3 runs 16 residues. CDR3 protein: CASSIPGQDYKNIQYF. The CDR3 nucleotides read TGTGCCAGTAGTATACCGGGCCAAGACTATAAAAACATTCAGTACTTC.

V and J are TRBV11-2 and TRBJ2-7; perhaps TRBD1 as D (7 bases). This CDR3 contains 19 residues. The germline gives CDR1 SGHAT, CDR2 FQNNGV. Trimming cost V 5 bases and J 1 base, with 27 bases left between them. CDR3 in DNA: TGTGCCAGCAGCCCTTCCGAGGACAGGACCTCTAGCGCTTCCTACGAGCAGTACTTC. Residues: CASSPSEDRTSSASYEQYF.

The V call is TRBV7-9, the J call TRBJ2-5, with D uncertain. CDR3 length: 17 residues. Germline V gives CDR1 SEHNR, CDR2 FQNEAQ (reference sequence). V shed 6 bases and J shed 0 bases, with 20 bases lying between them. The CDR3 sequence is CASSPTDDSSYQETQYF. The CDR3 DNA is TGTGCCAGCAGTCCAACTGATGATAGCAGCTACCAAGAGACCCAGTACTTC.

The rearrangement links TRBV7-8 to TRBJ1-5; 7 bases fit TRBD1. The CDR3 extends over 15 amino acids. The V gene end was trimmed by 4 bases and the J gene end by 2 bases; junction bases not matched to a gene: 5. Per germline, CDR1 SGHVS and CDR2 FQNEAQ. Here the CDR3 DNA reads TGTGCCAGCAGCTATGGGGACAGAGGCAATCAGCCCCAGCATTTT. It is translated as CASSYGDRGNQPQHF.

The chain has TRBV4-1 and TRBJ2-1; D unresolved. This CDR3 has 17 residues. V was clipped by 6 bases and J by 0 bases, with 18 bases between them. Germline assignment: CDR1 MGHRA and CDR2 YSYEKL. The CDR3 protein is CASSPLSLVSSYNEQFF. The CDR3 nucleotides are TGCGCCAGCAGTCCTTTAAGTCTAGTAAGCTCCTACAATGAGCAGTTCTTC.

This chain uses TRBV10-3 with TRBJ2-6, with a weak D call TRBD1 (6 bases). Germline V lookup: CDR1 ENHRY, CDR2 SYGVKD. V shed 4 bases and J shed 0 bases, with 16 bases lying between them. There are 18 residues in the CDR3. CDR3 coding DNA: TGTGCCATCAGTGCACCTGGACAGCTCAGCTCTGGGGCCAACGTCCTGACTTTC. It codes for CAISAPGQLSSGANVLTF.

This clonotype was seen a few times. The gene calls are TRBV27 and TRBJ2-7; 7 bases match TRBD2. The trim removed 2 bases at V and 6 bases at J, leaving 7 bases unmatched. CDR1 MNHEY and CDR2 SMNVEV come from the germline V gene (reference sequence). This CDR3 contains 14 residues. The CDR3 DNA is TGTGCCAGCAGTTTAGGGGCGGGAGCTCGCGAGCAGTACTTC. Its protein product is CASSLGAGAREQYF.

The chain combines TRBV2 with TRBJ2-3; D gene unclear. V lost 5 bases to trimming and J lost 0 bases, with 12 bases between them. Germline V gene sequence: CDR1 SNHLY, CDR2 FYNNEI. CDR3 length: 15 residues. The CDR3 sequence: CASSSSRSSTDTQYF. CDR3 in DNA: TGTGCCAGCAGTTCTTCCCGATCTAGCACAGATACGCAGTATTTT. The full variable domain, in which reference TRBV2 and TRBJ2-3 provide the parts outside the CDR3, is EPEVTQTPSHQVTQMGQEVILRCVPISNHLYFYWYRQILGQKVEFLVSFYNNEISEKSEIFDDQFSVERPDGSNFTLKIRSTKLEDSAMYFCASSSSRSSTDTQYFGPGTRLTVL.

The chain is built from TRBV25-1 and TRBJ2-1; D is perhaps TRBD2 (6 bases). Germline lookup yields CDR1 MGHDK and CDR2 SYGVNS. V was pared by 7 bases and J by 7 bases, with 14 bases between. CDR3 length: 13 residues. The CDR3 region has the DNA TGTGCCAGCAACCGGGAGCCGGGGAATGAGCAGTTCTTC. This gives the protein CASNREPGNEQFF.

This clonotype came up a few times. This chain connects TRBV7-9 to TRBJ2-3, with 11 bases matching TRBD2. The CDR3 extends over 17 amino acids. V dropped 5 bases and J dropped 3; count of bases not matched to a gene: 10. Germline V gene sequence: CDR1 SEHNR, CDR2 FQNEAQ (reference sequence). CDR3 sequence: CASSRTSGSISTDTQYF. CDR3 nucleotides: TGTGCCAGCAGCCGCACTAGCGGGAGTATATCGACAGATACGCAGTATTTT.

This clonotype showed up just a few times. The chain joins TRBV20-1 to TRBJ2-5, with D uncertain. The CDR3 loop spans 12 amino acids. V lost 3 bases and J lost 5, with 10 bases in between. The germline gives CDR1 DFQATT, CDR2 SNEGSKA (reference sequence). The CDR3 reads CSASGPSETQYF. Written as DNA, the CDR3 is TGCAGTGCTAGTGGGCCCTCGGAGACCCAGTACTTC.

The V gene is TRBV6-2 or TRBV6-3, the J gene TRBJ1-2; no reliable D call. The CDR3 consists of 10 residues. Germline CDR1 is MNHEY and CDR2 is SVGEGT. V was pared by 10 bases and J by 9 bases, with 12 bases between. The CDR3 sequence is CATLEVRYTF. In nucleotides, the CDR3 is TGTGCCACCCTGGAAGTACGCTACACCTTC.

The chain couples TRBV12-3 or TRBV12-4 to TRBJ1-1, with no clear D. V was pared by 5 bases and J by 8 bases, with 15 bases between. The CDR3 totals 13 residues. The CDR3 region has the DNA TGTGCCAGCAGTCCCTCATTCCGGGCAGAAGCTTTCTTT. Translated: CASSPSFRAEAFF.

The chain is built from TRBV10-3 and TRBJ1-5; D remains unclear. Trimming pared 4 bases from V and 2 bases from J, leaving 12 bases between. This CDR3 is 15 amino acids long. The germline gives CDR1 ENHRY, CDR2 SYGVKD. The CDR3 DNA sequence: TGTGCCATCAGTGTAGAGCTTGGGGGCAATCAGCCCCAGCATTTT. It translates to CAISVELGGNQPQHF.

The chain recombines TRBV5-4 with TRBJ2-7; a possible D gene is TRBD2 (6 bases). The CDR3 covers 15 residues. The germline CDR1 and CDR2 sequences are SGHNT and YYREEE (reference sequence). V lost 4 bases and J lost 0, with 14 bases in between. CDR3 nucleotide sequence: TGTGCCAGCAGCGCGCGGGGACGAGGCTCCTACGAGCAGTACTTC. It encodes CASSARGRGSYEQYF.

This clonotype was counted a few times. CDR3 nucleotide sequence: TGTGCCAGCAGCTTCGGCGGAGGGGGGACAGATACGCAGTATTTT. It specifies CASSFGGGGTDTQYF. The chain links TRBV7-2 to TRBJ2-3; perhaps D is TRBD1 or TRBD2 (6 bases each). The CDR3 totals 15 residues. From germline, CDR1 is SGHTA and CDR2 FQGNSA. V dropped 3 bases and J dropped 3 bases, with 13 bases sitting between them.

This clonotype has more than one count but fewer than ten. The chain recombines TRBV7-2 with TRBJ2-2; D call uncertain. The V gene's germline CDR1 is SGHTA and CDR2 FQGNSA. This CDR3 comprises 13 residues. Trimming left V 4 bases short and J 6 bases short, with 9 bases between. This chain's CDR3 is CASSSSRSGELFF. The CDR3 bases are TGTGCCAGCAGCTCCAGTCGGTCCGGGGAGCTGTTTTTT.

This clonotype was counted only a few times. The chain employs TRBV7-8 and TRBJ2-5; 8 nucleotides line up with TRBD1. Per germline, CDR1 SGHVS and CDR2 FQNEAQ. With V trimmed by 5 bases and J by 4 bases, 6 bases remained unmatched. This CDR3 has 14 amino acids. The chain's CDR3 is CASSLRQGRETQYF. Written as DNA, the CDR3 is TGTGCCAGCAGCCTACGACAGGGGCGAGAGACCCAGTACTTC.

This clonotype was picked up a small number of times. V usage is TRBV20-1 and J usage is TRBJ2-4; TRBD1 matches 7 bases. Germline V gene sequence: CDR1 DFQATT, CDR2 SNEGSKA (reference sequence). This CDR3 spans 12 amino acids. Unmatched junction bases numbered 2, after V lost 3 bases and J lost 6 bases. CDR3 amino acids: CSASTGVNIQYF. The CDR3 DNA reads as TGCAGTGCTAGTACAGGGGTAAACATTCAGTACTTC.